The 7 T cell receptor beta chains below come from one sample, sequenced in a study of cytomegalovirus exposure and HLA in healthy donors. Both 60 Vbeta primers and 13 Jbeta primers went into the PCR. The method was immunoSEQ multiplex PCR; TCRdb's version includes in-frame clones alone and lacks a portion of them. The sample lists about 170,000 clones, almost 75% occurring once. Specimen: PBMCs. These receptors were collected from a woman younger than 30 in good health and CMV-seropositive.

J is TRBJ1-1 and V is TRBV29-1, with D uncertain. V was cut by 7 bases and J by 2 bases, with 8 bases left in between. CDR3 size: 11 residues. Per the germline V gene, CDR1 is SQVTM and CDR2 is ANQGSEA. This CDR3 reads CSGGSNTEAFF. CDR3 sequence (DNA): TGCAGCGGAGGGAGTAACACTGAAGCTTTCTTT.

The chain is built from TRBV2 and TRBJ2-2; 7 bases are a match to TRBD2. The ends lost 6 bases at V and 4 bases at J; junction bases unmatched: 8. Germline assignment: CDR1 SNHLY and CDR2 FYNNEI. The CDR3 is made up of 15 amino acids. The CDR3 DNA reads TGTGCCAGCAGGGGAATTAGCGGGTTCACCGGGGAGCTGTTTTTT. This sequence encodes CASRGISGFTGELFF. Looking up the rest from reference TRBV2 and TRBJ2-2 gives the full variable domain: EPEVTQTPSHQVTQMGQEVILRCVPISNHLYFYWYRQILGQKVEFLVSFYNNEISEKSEIFDDQFSVERPDGSNFTLKIRSTKLEDSAMYFCASRGISGFTGELFFGEGSRLTVL.

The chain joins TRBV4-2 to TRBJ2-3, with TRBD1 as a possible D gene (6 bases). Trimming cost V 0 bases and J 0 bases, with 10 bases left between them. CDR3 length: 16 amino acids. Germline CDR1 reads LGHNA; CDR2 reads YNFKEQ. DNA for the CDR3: TGTGCCAGCAGCCAAGAACCGAGGGGGAGCACAGATACGCAGTATTTT. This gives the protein CASSQEPRGSTDTQYF.

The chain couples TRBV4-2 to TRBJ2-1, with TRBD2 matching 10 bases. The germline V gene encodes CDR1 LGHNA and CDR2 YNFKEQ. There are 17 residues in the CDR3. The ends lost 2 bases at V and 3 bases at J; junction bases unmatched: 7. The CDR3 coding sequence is TGTGCCAGCAGCCAAAAAACTAGCGGGGTTTTCTACAATGAGCAGTTCTTC. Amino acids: CASSQKTSGVFYNEQFF.

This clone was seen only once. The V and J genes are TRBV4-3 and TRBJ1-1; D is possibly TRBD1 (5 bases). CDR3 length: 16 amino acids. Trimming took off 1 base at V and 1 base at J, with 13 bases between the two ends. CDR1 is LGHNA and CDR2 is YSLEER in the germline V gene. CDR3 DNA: TGCGCCAGCAGCCAAGGCGGCGGAGGGGCGAACACTGAAGCTTTCTTT. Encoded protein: CASSQGGGGANTEAFF.

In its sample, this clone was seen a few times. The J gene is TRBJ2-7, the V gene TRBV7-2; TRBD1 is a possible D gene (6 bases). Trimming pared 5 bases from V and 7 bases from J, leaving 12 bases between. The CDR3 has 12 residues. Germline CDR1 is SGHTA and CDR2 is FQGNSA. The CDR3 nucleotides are TGTGCCAGCAGCGTAAAGGGGGTGGAGCAGTACTTC. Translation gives CASSVKGVEQYF. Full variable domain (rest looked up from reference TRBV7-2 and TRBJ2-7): GAGVSQSPSNKVTEKGKDVELRCDPISGHTALYWYRQSLGQGLEFLIYFQGNSAPDKSGLPSDRFSAERTGGSVSTLTIQRTQQEDSAVYLCASSVKGVEQYFGPGTRLTVT.

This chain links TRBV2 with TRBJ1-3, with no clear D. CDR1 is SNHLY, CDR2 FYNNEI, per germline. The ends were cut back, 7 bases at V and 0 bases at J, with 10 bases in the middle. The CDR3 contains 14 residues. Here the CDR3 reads CASNGLFSGNTIYF. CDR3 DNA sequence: TGTGCCAGCAATGGACTGTTCTCTGGAAACACCATATATTTT.